The next 26 T cell receptor beta chains were all read from a single sample in a study of blood T cell repertoires in COVID-19. The repertoire was sequenced with immunoSEQ multiplex PCR; TCRdb's copy has only in-frame clones and lacks some. Among more than 40,000 clones, 85% to 90% were seen once, and the ten largest hold less than 20%. Sequenced material: peripheral blood. Receptors originate from a human donor in a cohort sampled during active COVID-19.

The chain couples TRBV6-5 to TRBJ2-7, with 9 bases fitting TRBD1. Germline-derived CDR1 and CDR2 are MNHEY and SVGAGI. The CDR3 sequence is 13 residues long. The V segment lost 6 bases and the J segment 6 bases; nucleotides outside the gene matches: 6. CDR3 protein: CASRGQGAVEQYF. Here the CDR3 DNA reads TGTGCCAGCAGGGGACAGGGCGCGGTCGAGCAGTACTTC.

This chain links TRBV7-3 with TRBJ2-1; 10 nucleotides agree with TRBD2. After removal of 1 base from V and 8 bases from J, the junction contained 5 bases not matched to a gene. Germline values: CDR1 SGHTA, CDR2 FQGTGA. The CDR3 is made up of 15 amino acids. CDR3 nucleotide sequence: TGTGCCAGCAGCTTAAGTCCAGCGGGAGGGTATGAGCAGTTCTTC. This encodes CASSLSPAGGYEQFF.

The table lists this clone with a count of one. This chain connects TRBV3-1 (or the pseudogene TRBV3-2) to TRBJ1-2, with no clear D. The CDR3 runs to 13 residues. V gave up 2 bases and J gave up 2 bases, with 6 bases separating them. Germline V lookup: CDR1 LGHDT, CDR2 YNNKEL (reference sequence). The CDR3 nucleotides read TGTGCCAGCAGCCAATTACAGAACTATGGCTACACCTTC. It encodes CASSQLQNYGYTF.

CDR3: CASSLVVQGNYNEQFF. The CDR3 DNA reads as TGTGCCAGCAGTTTAGTTGTGCAGGGAAATTACAATGAGCAGTTCTTC. The chain uses TRBV28 and TRBJ2-1; a weak D match, TRBD1 (5 bases). V was trimmed by 2 bases and J by 4 bases, leaving 15 bases between them. CDR3 length equals 16 residues. In germline, CDR1 is MDHEN, CDR2 SYDVKM.

This clone was seen a handful of times. The rearrangement uses TRBV7-9 and TRBJ1-5; TRBD1 matches 11 bases. The V gene end was trimmed by 5 bases and the J gene end by 9 bases; junction bases not matched to a gene: 6. Germline loops: CDR1 SEHNR, CDR2 FQNEAQ (reference sequence). This CDR3 is built from 14 residues. This CDR3 is CASSTGTGGAPQHF. Written as DNA, the CDR3 is TGTGCCAGCAGCACCGGGACAGGGGGAGCGCCCCAGCATTTT.

This clone has a handful of counts. The V gene is TRBV6-2 or TRBV6-3, the J gene TRBJ2-1; D is undetermined. The CDR3 is 14 residues long. Germline V gene sequence: CDR1 MNHEY, CDR2 SVGEGT. V was clipped by 4 bases and J by 8 bases, with 15 bases between them. CDR3 residues: CASSSVSIIHEQFF. The CDR3 DNA sequence: TGTGCCAGCAGTTCGGTGTCCATAATACATGAGCAGTTCTTC.

The chain joins TRBV10-3 to TRBJ1-3, with D possibly matching TRBD1 (5 bases). V lost 4 bases, J lost 2 bases, and 9 bases lay in between. The CDR3 runs to 14 residues. Germline V gene data show CDR1 as ENHRY and CDR2 as SYGVKD. CDR3 DNA: TGTGCCATCAGTGCGGCAGGGACTGGAAACACCATATATTTT. Translating it yields CAISAAGTGNTIYF.

This rearrangement joins TRBV14 to TRBJ1-2; 9 bases map to TRBD1. The germline V gene has CDR1 SGHDN and CDR2 FVKESK. The CDR3 sequence is 16 residues long. V lost 1 base, J lost 4 bases, and 7 bases stayed unmatched. The CDR3 sequence is CASSQVGTGRPYGYTF. The CDR3 bases are TGTGCCAGCAGCCAAGTTGGGACAGGGAGACCCTATGGCTACACCTTC.

J is TRBJ2-7 and V is TRBV19; no definite D call. Germline V CDR1 and CDR2: LNHDA, SQIVND (reference sequence). This CDR3 comprises 13 residues. V lost 3 bases and J lost 1, with 7 bases in between. Here the CDR3 reads CASSMYFSYEQYF. The CDR3 DNA reads TGTGCCAGTAGTATGTACTTTTCCTACGAGCAGTACTTC. The full variable domain, its missing parts supplied by reference TRBV19 and TRBJ2-7, is DGGITQSPKYLFRKEGQNVTLSCEQNLNHDAMYWYRQDPGQGLRLIYYSQIVNDFQKGDIAEGYSVSREKKESFPLTVTSAQKNPTAFYLCASSMYFSYEQYFGPGTRLTVT.

J is TRBJ1-2 and V is TRBV19, with 8 bases matching TRBD1. V shed 5 bases, J shed 7 bases, and the junction held 6 bases outside the gene matches. Germline CDR1 is LNHDA and CDR2 is SQIVND (reference sequence). This CDR3 is built from 13 residues. CDR3 coding DNA: TGTGCCAGTAGTGCCGGGACAGGCTTTGGCTACACCTTC. Protein sequence: CASSAGTGFGYTF.

The genes are TRBV5-6 and TRBJ2-5, with 8 bases matching TRBD1. The CDR3 spans 15 residues. Trimming at V came to 5 bases and at J to 4 bases, leaving 10 bases not matched to a gene. Germline CDR1 and CDR2: SGHDT and YYEEEE. The CDR3 sequence: CASSYGTGRRETQYF. For the CDR3, the DNA is TGTGCCAGCAGTTACGGGACAGGACGGCGAGAGACCCAGTACTTC.

V gene TRBV4-3 combines with J gene TRBJ2-6; TRBD1 aligns across 7 bases. From germline, CDR1 is LGHNA and CDR2 YSLEER. CDR3 length: 17 residues. V lost 0 bases, J lost 0 bases, and 2 bases stayed unmatched. The CDR3 sequence is CASSQEDRSSGANVLTF. The CDR3 DNA reads as TGCGCCAGCAGCCAAGAGGACAGGAGCTCTGGGGCCAACGTCCTGACTTTC.

The chain recombines TRBV11-2 with TRBJ2-1, with TRBD2 identical over 8 bases. CDR1 and CDR2 (germline): SGHAT, FQNNGV. This CDR3 has 15 residues. V shed 5 bases, J shed 6 bases, and the junction held 9 bases outside the gene matches. In DNA, the CDR3 is TGTGCCAGCAGCAAACTAGCGGTATCGAGCAATGAGCAGTTCTTC. It encodes CASSKLAVSSNEQFF.

The sample holds one count of this clone. V is TRBV7-2 and J is TRBJ1-2, with D maybe TRBD1 (5 bases). The CDR3 sequence is 15 residues long. V gave up 5 bases and J gave up 3 bases, with 16 bases separating them. Germline assignment: CDR1 SGHTA and CDR2 FQGNSA. In DNA form, the CDR3 reads TGTGCCAGCAGCCCTTGGACACGCCTTGACTATGGCTACACCTTC. It encodes CASSPWTRLDYGYTF.

This chain uses TRBV20-1 with TRBJ1-3; weak D call: TRBD1 (6 bases). CDR3 length: 14 amino acids. Germline assignment: CDR1 DFQATT and CDR2 SNEGSKA (reference sequence). V lost 3 bases and J lost 4, with 13 bases in between. CDR3 residues: CSASPLQGGNTIYF. DNA for the CDR3: TGCAGTGCTAGTCCCCTCCAGGGGGGAAACACCATATATTTT.

This rearrangement joins TRBV6-2 or TRBV6-3 to TRBJ1-1; D ambiguous. Germline CDR1 reads MNHEY; CDR2 reads SVGEGT. The V and J ends lost 5 bases and 2 bases respectively, with 12 bases between them. CDR3 size: 14 residues. The CDR3 spells CASSGRPTNTEAFF. The CDR3 DNA reads as TGTGCCAGCAGTGGGAGGCCAACTAACACTGAAGCTTTCTTT.

V usage is TRBV18 and J usage is TRBJ2-7, with 9 positions matching TRBD1. Germline CDR1 reads KGHSH; CDR2 reads LQKENI. The CDR3 covers 14 residues. V lost 3 bases and J lost 9; bases outside the gene matches: 9. CDR3 sequence (DNA): TGTGCCAGCTCACCGGGACAGGGATCTATAGGGCAGTACTTC. The encoded protein is CASSPGQGSIGQYF. Supplemented by reference TRBV18 and TRBJ2-7, the full variable domain reads NAGVMQNPRHLVRRRGQEARLRCSPMKGHSHVYWYRQLPEEGLKFMVYLQKENIIDESGMPKERFSAEFPKEGPSILRIQQVVRGDSAAYFCASSPGQGSIGQYFGPGTRLTVT.

The chain has TRBV27 and TRBJ1-1, with no clear D. V was clipped by 3 bases and J by 1 base, with 6 bases between them. CDR1 and CDR2 from the germline V gene are MNHEY and SMNVEV (reference sequence). The CDR3 extends over 13 amino acids. The CDR3 loop is CASSFSRNTEAFF. In nucleotides, the CDR3 is TGTGCCAGCAGTTTTTCCCGGAACACTGAAGCTTTCTTT.

V gene TRBV7-9 combines with J gene TRBJ1-4; D perhaps matches TRBD1 (5 bases). The V gene lost 4 bases and the J gene lost 7 bases, with 22 bases spanning the gap. This CDR3 is 17 amino acids long. In germline, CDR1 is SEHNR, CDR2 FQNEAQ (reference sequence). The CDR3 loop is CASSSLLGGIHSEKLFF. The DNA for the CDR3 is TGTGCCAGCAGCTCACTCCTGGGGGGGATACACTCTGAAAAACTGTTTTTT. The full variable domain, with the rest looked up from reference TRBV7-9 and TRBJ1-4, is DTGVSQNPRHKITKRGQNVTFRCDPISEHNRLYWYRQTLGQGPEFLTYFQNEAQLEKSRLLSDRFSAERPKGSFSTLEIQRTEQGDSAMYLCASSSLLGGIHSEKLFFGSGTQLSVL.

The gene calls are TRBV11-2 and TRBJ2-5; D is unclear. This CDR3 comprises 14 residues. CDR1 is SGHAT and CDR2 is FQNNGV in the germline V gene. Trimming took off 5 bases at V and 1 base at J, with 11 bases between the two ends. The CDR3 sequence: CASSLLVVQETQYF. Here the CDR3 DNA reads TGTGCCAGCAGCCTGCTAGTGGTCCAAGAGACCCAGTACTTC.

J is TRBJ1-2 and V is TRBV7-2, with D tentatively TRBD1 (6 bases). CDR1 and CDR2 from the germline V gene are SGHTA and FQGNSA. Trimming left V 3 bases short and J 8 bases short, with 16 bases between. The CDR3 is 14 residues long. CDR3 in DNA: TGTGCCAGCAGCTTCACAGGGAGAATGGAGGGCTACACCTTC. It is translated as CASSFTGRMEGYTF.

This clone was seen just once. This sequence joins TRBV29-1 and TRBJ2-3; D ambiguous. V lost 3 bases to trimming and J lost 4 bases, with 11 bases between them. CDR3 length: 13 amino acids. Germline CDR1 and CDR2: SQVTM and ANQGSEA. CDR3 bases: TGCAGCGTTGAGGGTAGCCAAGCAGATACGCAGTATTTT. Its translation: CSVEGSQADTQYF.

This chain's CDR3 is CAHGSALDGEQFF. The CDR3 region has the DNA TGTGCCCACGGGAGTGCGTTAGATGGGGAGCAGTTCTTC. The rearrangement joins TRBV5-4 to TRBJ2-1, with D possibly being TRBD2 (6 bases). The CDR3 is made up of 13 amino acids. CDR1 and CDR2 (germline): SGHNT, YYREEE (reference sequence). Trimming pared 10 bases from V and 10 bases from J, leaving 21 bases between.

The rearrangement joins TRBV3-1 (or the pseudogene TRBV3-2) to TRBJ1-3; 10 nucleotides line up with TRBD1. Trimming at V came to 4 bases and at J to 4 bases, leaving 7 bases not matched to a gene. Germline assignment: CDR1 LGHDT and CDR2 YNNKEL (reference sequence). The CDR3 has 16 residues. CDR3 sequence (DNA): TGTGCCAGCAGCCCTATTGACAGGGGGCGAGGAAACACCATATATTTT. Translating it yields CASSPIDRGRGNTIYF.

This clone occurred once. V gene TRBV2 combines with J gene TRBJ2-7, with a possible D match to TRBD1 (6 bases). The CDR3 runs to 14 residues. Germline V lookup: CDR1 SNHLY, CDR2 FYNNEI. Between the trimmed V and J ends, which lost 6 bases and 5 bases, there was a span of 17 bases. CDR3 loop: CASRGRDKGHEQYF. CDR3 DNA sequence: TGTGCCAGCAGGGGCCGGGACAAGGGCCACGAGCAGTACTTC. Together with reference TRBV2 and TRBJ2-7, the CDR3 gives the full variable domain: EPEVTQTPSHQVTQMGQEVILRCVPISNHLYFYWYRQILGQKVEFLVSFYNNEISEKSEIFDDQFSVERPDGSNFTLKIRSTKLEDSAMYFCASRGRDKGHEQYFGPGTRLTVT.

The V gene is TRBV6-4, the J gene TRBJ1-5; 7 nucleotides align to TRBD1. J was trimmed by 8 bases and V by 3 bases; bases with no gene match: 7. This CDR3 comprises 14 residues. Looked up from germline, CDR1 is MRHNA and CDR2 is SNTAGT. The CDR3 protein is CASSEFGRGKPQHF. DNA for the CDR3: TGTGCCAGCAGTGAATTCGGCAGGGGGAAGCCCCAGCATTTT.